This T cell receptor (beta chain) emerged from a study of cytomegalovirus exposure and HLA in healthy donors. Study-wide context: The use of the same platform for the approximately 130 validation repertoires and the 550 to 850 first-cohort repertoires was reported by a later analysis.

Germline V gives CDR1 MGHDK, CDR2 SYGVNS. The J segment lost 1 base and the V segment lost 7 bases, leaving 3 bases of the junction unmatched. CDR3 length equals 13 residues. This table comes from immunoSEQ multiplex PCR, and its TCRdb copy is limited to in-frame clones, with some not included. The data hold nearly 110,000 clones, with less than 90% observed a single time. Sample: PBMCs. The chain carries TRBV25-1 and TRBJ2-7; 8 bases are a match to TRBD1. This receptor was taken from a woman aged 18-29 years in good health and CMV-seropositive. The CDR3 coding sequence is TGTGCCAGCACCCAGGGGGCGTCCTACGAGCAGTACTTC. Encoded protein: CASTQGASYEQYF.